The rows below give T cell receptor beta chains drawn from one sample of a study of T cell responses to AZD1222 COVID-19 vaccine. Sequenced by immunoSEQ multiplex PCR; TCRdb stores in-frame clones only, minus some. Of roughly 150,000 clones detected, over 65% appear once; the ten largest clones hold roughly 4.3%. The specimen comprised peripheral blood, sampled on day 0 of AZD1222 vaccination. Receptors originate from an adult in good health. The CDR3 runs from the conserved cysteine through the conserved F or W. The order of the fields is V gene, D gene, clone size, J gene, CDR3 DNA, CDR3 protein. D genes are given only for firm matches. Clone sizes are given selectively: once, few, many, or a class where the clone is expanded.

>TRBV19|TRBD1|.|TRBJ1-4
TGTGCCAGTATTGCGGACAGGTCGCCCGAAAAACTGTTTTTT
CASIADRSPEKLFF
>TRBV7-9|.|.|TRBJ1-2
TGTGCCAGCAGCTTCCCGGGACCGAACTATGGCTACACCTTC
CASSFPGPNYGYTF
>TRBV30|.|.|TRBJ1-3
TGTGCCTGGAGTGTATCGATGCGGCTCACGCAACGTGGAAACACCATATATTTT
CAWSVSMRLTQRGNTIYF
>TRBV28|.|.|TRBJ1-1
TGTGCCAGCAGTCCCTATTACACTGAAGCTTTCTTT
CASSPYYTEAFF
>TRBV30|.|once|TRBJ1-6
TGTGCCTGGAGTCCGCGGGGGGCCCTTAGTTCACCCCTCCACTTT
CAWSPRGALSSPLHF
>TRBV27|.|.|TRBJ1-1
TGTGCCAGCAGTTTAAACCGAGGGGACACAGGGAACACTGAAGCTTTCTTT
CASSLNRGDTGNTEAFF
>TRBV5-1|.|.|TRBJ2-2
TGCGCCAGCAGCTTTGGAATAGCAGGGAACACCGGGGAGCTGTTTTTT
CASSFGIAGNTGELFF
>TRBV19|.|.|TRBJ1-3
TGTGCCAGTAGTCCGACCCGGGTCAAGAGCTCTGGAAACACCATATATTTT
CASSPTRVKSSGNTIYF
>TRBV12-3/TRBV12-4|.|.|TRBJ1-3
TGTGCCACCGCCAAGCAGGGAAACACCATATATTTT
CATAKQGNTIYF
>TRBV28|TRBD1|.|TRBJ2-7
TGTGCCAGCAGTTACCGCGGACAGGGGCAGTACGAGCAGTACTTC
CASSYRGQGQYEQYF
>TRBV6-5|.|.|TRBJ1-5
TGTGCCAGCAGTAGGGTAAGGTTTGGCAATCAGCCCCAGCATTTT
CASSRVRFGNQPQHF
>TRBV3-1/TRBV3-2|.|.|TRBJ1-1
TGTGCCAGCAGCCAACAATTGAACACTGAAGCTTTCTTT
CASSQQLNTEAFF
>TRBV6-5|.|.|TRBJ1-6
TGTGCCAGCAGTTACCGACGACAGAAAATTAATTCACCCCTCCACTTT
CASSYRRQKINSPLHF
>TRBV6-1|.|.|TRBJ1-2
TGTGCCAGCATCGGGACACCTGACTATGGCTACACCTTC
CASIGTPDYGYTF
>TRBV7-9|.|once|TRBJ1-6
TGTGCCAGCAGTAGGATCAGGGATAATTCACCCCTCCACTTT
CASSRIRDNSPLHF
>TRBV28|.|.|TRBJ1-6
TGTGCCAGCAGTTTATATCGGGGCGAGGCATGGAATTCACCCCTCCACTTT
CASSLYRGEAWNSPLHF
>TRBV19|.|.|TRBJ1-2
TGTGCCACCACCGCTGCGCCCACGGTTGGCTACACCTTC
CATTAAPTVGYTF
>TRBV2|TRBD1|.|TRBJ2-3
TGTGCCAGCAGTGAAGGAAAGGGACAGGGGTGGGATACGCAGTATTTT
CASSEGKGQGWDTQYF
>TRBV4-1|.|.|TRBJ1-1
TGCGCCAGCAGCCGAACCTCTAGCGGGCAGGCGAACACTGAAGCTTTCTTT
CASSRTSSGQANTEAFF